This entry describes one T cell receptor beta chain. This receptor's antigen is unknown. There are no base qualities to consult, and no much larger clone falls within one base. These data belong to a study of glioma-infiltrating T cells after dendritic cell vaccination (dated by TCRdb to about 2016). Broadly, across the study: The cohort included some 15 glioblastoma patients drawn from Phase I and II dendritic cell vaccination trials, of whom 9 were newly diagnosed and 6 had recurrent disease. Deep sequencing of TCR beta CDR3 regions was used to quantify tumor-infiltrating lymphocyte content and compare tumor and blood repertoires in dendritic cell-vaccinated glioblastoma patients. Survival after dendritic cell vaccination was correlated with TCR sequencing metrics, including TIL content and tumor-blood repertoire overlap. Autologous tumor lysate-pulsed dendritic cell vaccination was administered to the patients between 2003 and 2012. The vaccine was prepared from monocyte-derived dendritic cells that were cultured for around 7 days with IL-4 and GM-CSF and then pulsed overnight with autologous tumor lysate. Each patient was given three intradermal dendritic cell vaccine injections, spaced two weeks apart, in the arm below the axilla.

General conclusions and limits of the study: TCR clonality showed no direct relationship with survival, which suggests that a diverse polyclonal response may be important. The cohort was small and heterogeneous, with few patients having full blood and tumor sets and even fewer initial-recurrent tumor pairs. The three-group TCR overlap response model was characterized as speculative, and prospective validation of the model was stated to be required. After dendritic cell vaccination, a higher estimated pretreatment TIL content predicted longer time to progression and longer overall survival.

The immunoSEQ assay amplified TCRB CDR3 regions from about 2 micrograms of genomic DNA, or from all available DNA when less than that amount was available. For multiplex PCR, 60 forward primers for TCR V beta segments and 13 reverse primers for J beta segments were used. Synthetic control templates were spiked into each sample at limiting dilution to estimate reads per starting template. The Illumina HiSeq System generated sequencing reads of 87 bp. Concerning the study's data processing: PCR and sequencing errors were removed by merging closely related sequences with a nearest neighbor algorithm. TCR overlap was defined as the percentage of unique tumor TCR beta sequences that were also present in the same patient's peripheral blood. What TCRdb holds here is the immuneACCESS table cut down to in-frame rearrangements. Part of the clones is not present; checked against another copy, under half of the missing clones reflect an unresolved V gene, and the others are unexplained. V and J calls and clone size are given by that table; D and trimming were obtained from the DNA. The sample yields 40,000 or so clones; 70% to 85% were counted once. The ten largest account for about 8% of the sample.

Patients were selected for having adequate residual fresh-frozen tumor tissue and more than two years of available survival data. Molecular status otherwise varied across the glioblastoma patients, but none of them carried an isocitrate dehydrogenase mutation. PBMC were collected before vaccination, two weeks after the third vaccination, and at tumor progression when it occurred. The Qiagen DNeasy Blood extraction Kit was used to extract genomic DNA. The receptor's source is a human donor with glioblastoma. This specimen consisted of blood, obtained before dendritic cell vaccination.

The CDR3 region reads CGSKESGNTIYF. The bases read TGTGGCAGTAAGGAGTCTGGAAACACCATATATTTT. Recombination linked TRBV30 to TRBJ1-3; there is no confident call for the D gene. From a lookup of the germline V gene (reference sequence), CDR1 and CDR2 are GTSNPN and SVGIG. The CDR3 starts with the cysteine, ends with the phenylalanine, and has 12 residues. Of all the DNA, just the CDR3 is kept, 36 bases in frame from base 1.